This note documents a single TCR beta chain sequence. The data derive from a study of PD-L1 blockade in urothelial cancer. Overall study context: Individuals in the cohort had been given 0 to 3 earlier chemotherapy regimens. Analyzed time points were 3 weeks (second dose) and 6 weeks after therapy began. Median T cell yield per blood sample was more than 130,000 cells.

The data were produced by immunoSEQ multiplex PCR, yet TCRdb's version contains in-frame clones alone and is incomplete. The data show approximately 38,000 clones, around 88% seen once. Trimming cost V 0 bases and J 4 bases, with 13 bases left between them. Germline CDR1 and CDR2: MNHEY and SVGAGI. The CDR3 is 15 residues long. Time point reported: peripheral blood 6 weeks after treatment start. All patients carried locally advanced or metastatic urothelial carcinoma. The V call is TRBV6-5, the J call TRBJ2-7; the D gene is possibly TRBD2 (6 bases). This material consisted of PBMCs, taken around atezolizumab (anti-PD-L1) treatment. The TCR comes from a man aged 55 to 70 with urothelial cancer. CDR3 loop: CASSYSGGDGYEQYF. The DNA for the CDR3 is TGTGCCAGCAGTTACTCCGGGGGAGACGGATACGAGCAGTACTTC.